This TCR beta chain was documented in a study of precursors of human CD4 cytotoxic T cells (dated by TCRdb to the late 2010s). Study-wide context: In total, CD4+ memory subsets from fewer than 15 donors went into the bulk TCR-seq analysis. TCR-seq analysis of over 11 donors yielded TCRalpha and TCRbeta chain sequences (table S7).

This clonotype occurred a few times. Its antigen remains undetermined. No base qualities exist here, and no much larger clone lies one base off it. Beyond this particular receptor, the publication reports: Compared with the TCM and TEM subsets, the IL-7Rhigh and IL-7R- TEMRA subsets had more restricted TCR repertoires, marked by lower diversity and more expanded clonotypes. A larger fraction of IL-7Rhigh TEMRA clonotypes than of TEM or TCM clonotypes was made up of expanded effector clonotypes. Some bulk TCR-seq comparisons included only about 95% of the 14 donors, suggesting not every subset was available for every donor. The authors noted that a human observational design cannot definitively establish the direction of differentiation between precursor and effector cells.

From the germline V gene, CDR1 is ENHRY and CDR2 is SYGVKD. The CDR3, cysteine through phenylalanine, is 13 amino acids long. Only the CDR3 portion is preserved as DNA: 39 bases, with reading frame beginning at the first base. V is cut back by 6 bases and J by 15 bases, with 9 bases in the junction unmatched. The sequencer listed for this sample is Illumina MiSeq. Under the source paper's analysis protocol: The Shannon-Wiener index, calculated in VDJtools, was used to measure repertoire diversity. Expanded TCRbeta clonotypes were defined as those with a clonotype frequency of at least 3. Through fastp at Q25 and MiXCR, TCRdb rebuilt clones from the public reads, retaining in-frame beta chains. Identical CDR3 proteins give one entry, which carries the most common genes and DNA. These V and J calls rely on TCRdb rather than the paper's analysis. This sample holds under 800 distinct CDR3 sequences; about 20% were observed only once. Roughly 20% of the sample comes from the top ten.

Bulk UMI-based TCR sequencing was performed on four sorted CD4+ memory subsets (TCM, TEM, IL-7Rhigh TEMRA, IL-7R- TEMRA) to test a precursor-effector relationship among CD4 cytotoxic T cells. The cells came from peripheral blood mononuclear cells that had been isolated from human blood. Source material: memory CD4+ T cells from blood (PBMCs). This TCR derives from a human donor in good health. Rearrangement joined TRBV10-3 to TRBJ2-1; 12 junctional bases match TRBD2. The CDR3 is CAISLAGGPSLFF. In nucleotide form, the sequence is TGTGCCATCAGCCTAGCGGGAGGGCCCTCCCTGTTCTTC.